A selection of T cell receptor beta chains follows, all from one sample in a study of T cells after yellow fever vaccination. Using its own MiXCR run on the 5' RACE reads, TCRdb lists one record per CDR3 protein. This sample has about 350,000 distinct CDR3 sequences, with under 15% found just once. The source material was CD4+ T cells sorted from PBMCs, sampled 15 days after the yellow fever booster vaccination. The source of these receptors is a young man who received the YFV17D yellow fever vaccine. Both conserved end residues are trimmed from each CDR3. Fields, in order: V gene, D gene, CDR3 protein. D genes are given only for firm matches.

TRBV5-1 | TRBD1 | ASSQASGGSSPLH
TRBV4-2 | - | ASSQPLGTTEAF
TRBV7-8 | - | ASSLMGNTGELF
TRBV20-1 | - | SASLYFFAGPQETQY
TRBV5-6 | - | ASSLRVAGPNTGELF
TRBV28 | - | ASSSPTGLYT
TRBV9 | - | ASSPIGEAFYGYT
TRBV6-6 | TRBD1 | ASSQDRILNEQF
TRBV4-1 | TRBD2 | ASSQDRGGVGYEQY
TRBV5-1 | TRBD2 | ASGGLAGSFNEQF
TRBV6-5 | TRBD1 | ASSYSWDSYGYT
TRBV7-9 | - | ASSSATSDTQY
TRBV7-2 | TRBD1 | ASSLVGTGAYEQY
TRBV4-3 | - | ASSQEVIGAGAYTGELF
TRBV28 | - | ASSLRTLNYGYT
TRBV28 | - | AGRPDRNTEAF
TRBV20-1 | - | SAQNPGNYGYT
TRBV20-1 | - | SAPGGRVRDTQY
TRBV9 | TRBD1 | ASSRGQGAYNEQF
TRBV6-5 | - | ASSYGTASNYGYT
TRBV5-1 | TRBD1 | ASSLGGQGYEQY
TRBV5-1 | - | ASSPEVRRYTQY
TRBV4-1 | TRBD1 | ASSQGRGDQPQH
TRBV10-2 | - | ASSEERADEKLF
TRBV20-1 | - | SARDPGGGLYEQY
TRBV5-1 | TRBD2 | ASSPLAGGFETGELF
TRBV27 | - | ASGRESYGYT
TRBV27 | TRBD2 | ASSWAGAGELF
TRBV20-1 | - | SATKAETQY
TRBV5-1 | - | ASRTGTVTDTQY
TRBV7-2 | - | ASSLEGVSNEQF
TRBV6-2/TRBV6-3 | - | ASSPPASTNGGPLH
TRBV7-6 | - | ASSAAERAFSNEQF
TRBV5-1 | TRBD1 | ASSTGTGPMSGYT
TRBV7-2 | TRBD1 | ASRSAGTVAYNEQF